The entry below gives a single T cell receptor (beta chain) sequence along with its context. V was cut by 4 bases and J by 4 bases, with 17 bases left in between. The CDR3 contains 16 residues. CDR1 LNHDA and CDR2 SQIVND come from the germline V gene (reference sequence). Arm-PCR of CDR3 regions with iRepertoire HTBI primers generated TCR beta libraries. One entry per CDR3 protein results from TCRdb running MiXCR on the multiplex PCR reads. Of 400,000 to 450,000 distinct CDR3 sequences listed, around 24% are singletons. These data originate in a study of regulatory T cells in long-lasting Graves disease. Time point of the sample: persistent/refractory GD, antithyroid drugs over 5 years with positive TRAb. With RNA extracted from PBMCs as input, the TCR library was made.

The sequencing here drew on peripheral blood mononuclear cells (PBMCs), taken when the disease was refractory, from a patient treated with antithyroid drugs. The J gene is TRBJ1-5, the V gene TRBV19; tentatively, D is TRBD1 (5 bases). This TCR was recovered from a female donor with Graves disease. The CDR3 protein is CASSKWEQDQNQPQHF. Written as DNA, the CDR3 is TGTGCCAGTAGTAAGTGGGAACAGGACCAGAATCAGCCCCAGCATTTT.